Below are 13 T cell receptor beta chains sequenced from a single sample in a study of human CD4 T cells and Enterobacteriaceae. The data were produced by immunoSEQ multiplex PCR, yet TCRdb's version contains in-frame clones alone and is incomplete. The sample has tens of thousands of clones; roughly 80% are singletons. All CD4+ cells other than CD45RA+CCR7+CD95- naive cells were sorted as memory, over 95% pure. The sequenced sample consisted of memory CD4+ T cells from blood. These receptors all stem from a human donor in good health.

The chain links TRBV15 to TRBJ2-7, with a possible D match to TRBD2 (6 bases). Germline assignment: CDR1 LNHNV and CDR2 YYDKDF (reference sequence). Trimming took 1 base from V and 2 from J, leaving 9 bases between them. The CDR3 sequence is 14 residues long. CDR3 in DNA: TGTGCCACCAGCAGAGGGGCGGGGACCTACGAGCAGTACTTC. Its translation: CATSRGAGTYEQYF.

The J gene is TRBJ2-7, the V gene TRBV10-2; 8 bases are shared with TRBD2. This CDR3 contains 14 residues. Germline loops: CDR1 WSHSY, CDR2 SAAADI. V gave up 4 bases and J gave up 6 bases; unmatched junction bases: 8. The CDR3 bases are TGCGCCAGCAGTGGGCTAGCGGGCGATACCGAGCAGTACTTC. Protein: CASSGLAGDTEQYF.

J is TRBJ2-5 and V is TRBV30; 7 nucleotides agree with TRBD1. The J segment lost 1 base and the V segment lost 3 bases, leaving 8 bases of the junction unmatched. This CDR3 has 15 residues. CDR1 GTSNPN and CDR2 SVGIG come from the germline V gene (reference sequence). The CDR3 region is CAWSWRGTVQETQYF. CDR3 sequence (DNA): TGTGCCTGGAGCTGGCGTGGGACAGTCCAAGAGACCCAGTACTTC.

The chain joins TRBV4-1 to TRBJ2-7, with D unresolved. Germline-derived CDR1 and CDR2 are MGHRA and YSYEKL. Trimming removed 2 bases at V and 6 bases at J, with 14 bases between. The CDR3 has 14 residues. CDR3 in DNA: TGCGCCAGCAGCCAATCTCTGACCCTATTCGAGCAGTACTTC. This sequence encodes CASSQSLTLFEQYF.

This clone occurred once. The CDR3 region has the DNA TGTGCCAGCAGTTTAGGGACAGGGGAGCTGTTTTTT. Residues: CASSLGTGELFF. V is TRBV28 and J is TRBJ2-2, with D possibly matching TRBD1 (6 bases). Trimming pared 2 bases from V and 8 bases from J, leaving 6 bases between. Germline-derived CDR1 and CDR2 are MDHEN and SYDVKM. The CDR3 loop spans 12 amino acids.

This rearrangement joins TRBV6-6 to TRBJ2-2; 9 positions match TRBD1. V shed 2 bases and J 6 bases; nucleotides not matched to a gene: 7. In germline, CDR1 is MNHNY, CDR2 SVGAGI (reference sequence). CDR3 length: 16 amino acids. This CDR3 reads CASSYLPRQGAGELFF. The DNA for the CDR3 is TGTGCCAGCAGTTACCTCCCGCGACAGGGGGCCGGGGAGCTGTTTTTT.

This chain joins TRBV6-5 and TRBJ2-7; 8 positions agree with TRBD2. The CDR3 totals 15 residues. Trimming at V came to 0 bases and at J to 3 bases, leaving 4 bases not matched to a gene. Germline loops: CDR1 MNHEY, CDR2 SVGAGI. The CDR3 DNA reads TGTGCCAGCAGTTACTCCGGGACTAGGGACTACGAGCAGTACTTC. Its protein product is CASSYSGTRDYEQYF.

The CDR3 DNA sequence: TGCGCCAGCAGCTTGGCCGGACTAGGGACAGGGTTTCCCCCACAACCCCACAATGAGCAGTTCTTC. Amino acids: CASSLAGLGTGFPPQPHNEQFF. This chain joins TRBV5-1 and TRBJ2-1; 9 nucleotides agree with TRBD1. The CDR3 consists of 22 residues. Germline CDR1 SGHRS, CDR2 YFSETQ. V was pared by 0 bases and J by 5 bases, with 24 bases of the junction left unmatched. The full variable domain, in which reference TRBV5-1 and TRBJ2-1 provide the parts outside the CDR3, is KAGVTQTPRYLIKTRGQQVTLSCSPISGHRSVSWYQQTPGQGLQFLFEYFSETQRNKGNFPGRFSGRQFSNSRSEMNVSTLELGDSALYLCASSLAGLGTGFPPQPHNEQFFGPGTRLTVL.

The rearrangement links TRBV5-1 to TRBJ2-7, with 9 positions matching TRBD2. The germline gives CDR1 SGHRS, CDR2 YFSETQ. There are 15 residues in the CDR3. J was trimmed by 4 bases and V by 0 bases; bases with no gene match: 5. This CDR3 is CASSLGLAGWYEQYF. The CDR3 DNA follows: TGCGCCAGCAGCTTGGGGCTAGCGGGGTGGTACGAGCAGTACTTC. The whole variable domain, filled in from reference TRBV5-1 and TRBJ2-7, reads KAGVTQTPRYLIKTRGQQVTLSCSPISGHRSVSWYQQTPGQGLQFLFEYFSETQRNKGNFPGRFSGRQFSNSRSEMNVSTLELGDSALYLCASSLGLAGWYEQYFGPGTRLTVT.

Here the CDR3 reads CASGGAYEQYF. CDR3 bases: TGTGCCTCTGGAGGTGCCTACGAGCAGTACTTC. The chain is built from TRBV28 and TRBJ2-7, with D possibly matching TRBD2 (5 bases). Trimming left V 11 bases short and J 2 bases short, with 10 bases between. Germline V lookup: CDR1 MDHEN, CDR2 SYDVKM. This CDR3 is built from 11 residues.

V and J are TRBV9 and TRBJ2-3; 9 bases align to TRBD1. CDR1 and CDR2 (germline): SGDLS, YYNGEE. V was pared by 4 bases and J by 4 bases, with 7 bases of the junction left unmatched. The CDR3 sequence is 15 residues long. CDR3 DNA sequence: TGTGCCAGCAGCCAGGGACAGGGTGGGCCAGATACGCAGTATTTT. This sequence encodes CASSQGQGGPDTQYF.

V usage is TRBV6-6 and J usage is TRBJ1-6, with a weak D call TRBD1 (5 bases). Trimming took off 10 bases at V and 7 bases at J, with 20 bases between the two ends. Germline CDR1 MNHNY, CDR2 SVGAGI (reference sequence). The CDR3 consists of 15 residues. DNA of the CDR3: TGTGCCACCGCAACCCCTGGGGGACGGAATTCACCCCTCCACTTT. Translating it yields CATATPGGRNSPLHF.

The J gene is TRBJ1-5, the V gene TRBV5-1; the D gene is possibly TRBD1 (5 bases). This CDR3 comprises 17 residues. Germline lookup yields CDR1 SGHRS and CDR2 YFSETQ. V was pared by 0 bases and J by 1 base, with 14 bases between. DNA for the CDR3: TGCGCCAGCAGCTTGGGTACGGGGGTGGGGAGCAATCAGCCCCAGCATTTT. It encodes CASSLGTGVGSNQPQHF.